This TCR beta chain was identified in a study of identical twins. As for this clonotype: The antigen is unknown.

A single record per CDR3 protein comes from TCRdb applying MiXCR to the 5' RACE reads. The data hold roughly 710,000 distinct CDR3 sequences, with approximately 6% observed a single time. CDR3 length equals 16 residues. Germline V gene sequence: CDR1 MGHRA, CDR2 YSYEKL. Unmatched junction bases numbered 8, after V lost 4 bases and J lost 2 bases. The study's findings and limits: Out-of-frame TCR alpha sharing observed in monozygotic twins exceeded model estimates.

The chain combines TRBV4-1 with TRBJ1-1; 9 positions agree with TRBD1. The sequence derives from a man younger than 35 in good health. The sequencing input was naive T cells sorted from blood. CDR3 loop: CASSPGVDRGNTEAFF. The CDR3 DNA reads as TGCGCCAGCAGCCCGGGAGTGGACAGGGGAAACACTGAAGCTTTCTTT.